This TCR beta chain comes out of a study of spatial heterogeneity in lung cancer. This clonotype was seen many times. Antigen: not known. General study findings and limits: At tumor resection, ubiquitous expanded TCRs were detected in blood more often than later.

The germline V and J ends were trimmed by 4 bases and 6 bases, with 19 bases remaining between them. In germline, CDR1 is LNHDA, CDR2 SQIVND (reference sequence). This CDR3 is built from 15 residues. A unique molecular identifier was carried by every single TCR cDNA molecule. TCRdb re-called the 5' RACE reads with MiXCR, one entry per CDR3 protein. The data hold under 45,000 distinct CDR3 sequences, with around 6.9% observed a single time. Time point of the sample: blood at routine non-recurrence follow-up after resection. Whole RNA came from tumor, nontumor lung or frozen PBMC and was sequenced without being sorted.

The source is a male donor with early-stage non-small cell lung cancer. The J gene is TRBJ2-7, the V gene TRBV19, with D tentatively TRBD1 or TRBD2 (5 bases each). Material: PBMCs, obtained at follow-up. CDR3 coding DNA: TGTGCCAGTAGTACTTCCCTGAGCCAGGGAGTCGAGCAGTACTTC. It is translated as CASSTSLSQGVEQYF.